This is a list of T cell receptor beta chains from one sample in a study of shared clonotypes between healthy human individuals. TCRdb keeps only in-frame clones here, not all; method: immunoSEQ multiplex PCR. The table lists some 1 million clones, about 70% of them singletons. The source material was memory CD4+ T cells sorted from blood. Receptor source: a man aged 18 to 35 in good health. CDR3s include the opening cysteine and the closing phenylalanine or tryptophan. The D gene is left open where the match is weak. Clone size is stated in some rows and not others, as once, few, many or a class when expanded.

>TRBV28|TRBJ2-1|.|once
CASATTGRSYNEQFF
TGTGCCAGCGCGACGACAGGACGCTCCTACAATGAGCAGTTCTTC
>TRBV6-5|TRBJ2-7|TRBD1|.
CASRDRSEQYF
TGTGCCAGCCGGGACAGAAGTGAGCAGTACTTC
>TRBV28|TRBJ2-7|TRBD2|.
CASSFIAGSYEQYF
TGTGCCAGCAGTTTCATAGCGGGGTCCTACGAGCAGTACTTC
>TRBV4-3|TRBJ2-2|.|few
CASSQELVRNTGELFF
TGCGCCAGCAGCCAAGAACTTGTCAGAAACACCGGGGAGCTGTTTTTT
>TRBV6-6|TRBJ2-5|TRBD1|.
CASSFGTGVQETQYF
TGTGCCAGCAGTTTCGGGACAGGGGTACAAGAGACCCAGTACTTC
>TRBV7-2|TRBJ2-7|TRBD1|.
CASSFGQGSFISYEQYF
TGTGCCAGCAGCTTCGGACAGGGGTCCTTTATTTCCTACGAGCAGTACTTC
>TRBV19|TRBJ2-7|TRBD1|.
CASSPRTGPLDEQYF
TGTGCCAGTAGTCCCCGGACAGGGCCTCTCGACGAGCAGTACTTC
>TRBV18|TRBJ1-5|.|few
CASSPSGQLGKPQHF
TGTGCCAGCTCACCAAGTGGGCAGCTTGGAAAGCCCCAGCATTTT
>TRBV5-1|TRBJ2-7|TRBD1|.
CASSDRGEQYF
TGCGCCAGCAGCGACAGGGGAGAGCAGTACTTC
>TRBV2|TRBJ2-7|.|.
CASKVSVEQYF
TGTGCCAGCAAAGTATCTGTTGAGCAGTACTTC
>TRBV19|TRBJ1-2|TRBD1|.
CASWDRDRGGRGYTF
TGTGCCAGTTGGGACCGGGACAGGGGAGGTCGTGGCTACACCTTC
>TRBV28|TRBJ1-5|TRBD1|.
CASRTQGDQPQHF
TGTGCCAGCAGAACACAGGGGGATCAGCCCCAGCATTTT
>TRBV19|TRBJ2-1|TRBD2|.
CASSIDGSGSYNEQFF
TGTGCCAGTAGTATAGATGGGAGCGGGAGCTACAATGAGCAGTTCTTC
>TRBV2|TRBJ1-1|TRBD1|.
CASTKDRAVNTEAFF
TGTGCCAGCACCAAGGACAGGGCTGTGAACACTGAAGCTTTCTTT
>TRBV11-2|TRBJ1-3|TRBD1|.
CASSLGQGARLISGNTIYF
TGTGCCAGCAGCTTGGGACAGGGGGCGCGACTAATCTCTGGAAACACCATATATTTT
>TRBV11-2|TRBJ2-3|.|.
CASSPPVGDTQYF
TGTGCCAGCAGCCCACCGGTAGGGGATACGCAGTATTTT
>TRBV19|TRBJ1-1|.|.
CASSMAVRRTEAFF
TGTGCCAGTAGTATGGCAGTTCGGCGCACTGAAGCTTTCTTT
>TRBV4-1|TRBJ1-4|TRBD1|.
CASSQGTGMRTNEKLFF
TGCGCCAGCAGCCAGGGGACAGGGATGAGAACTAATGAAAAACTGTTTTTT
>TRBV7-2|TRBJ2-3|.|once
CASSDSLRPEDTQYF
TGTGCCAGCAGCGACAGCTTGCGGCCGGAAGATACGCAGTATTTT
>TRBV7-2|TRBJ2-1|TRBD1|.
CASSSGQGGYNEQFF
TGTGCCAGCAGCTCGGGACAGGGCGGATACAATGAGCAGTTCTTC
>TRBV7-6|TRBJ2-3|TRBD2|.
CASSLGLAGLDTQYF
TGTGCCAGCAGCTTAGGACTAGCGGGGTTGGATACGCAGTATTTT
>TRBV2|TRBJ1-5|TRBD1|few
CASSEGSGGGRPQHF
TGTGCCAGCAGTGAAGGGTCAGGGGGGGGTAGGCCCCAGCATTTT
>TRBV27|TRBJ1-5|.|.
CASTLLGGARQPQHF
TGTGCCAGCACCCTCCTGGGGGGGGCTCGGCAGCCCCAGCATTTT
>TRBV28|TRBJ1-6|.|few
CASSLALVRSLGSPLHF
TGTGCCAGCAGTTTAGCTCTTGTTCGATCACTGGGATCACCCCTCCACTTT